This T cell receptor (beta chain) was observed in a study of blood T cell repertoires in COVID-19. The table came from immunoSEQ multiplex PCR; TCRdb's copy has only in-frame clones and leaves some out. The data show roughly 100,000 clones, roughly 88% seen once. The sample was peripheral blood. This TCR came from a man aged 50-60 years with COVID-19, enrolled during active disease.

In DNA, the CDR3 is TGTGCCAGCAGCCATGGGACTAGCGGGTTCGGCTCCTACAATGAGCAGTTCTTC. Its protein product is CASSHGTSGFGSYNEQFF. The chain links TRBV7-2 to TRBJ2-1; 12 nucleotides line up with TRBD2. In germline, CDR1 is SGHTA, CDR2 FQGNSA. V was clipped by 5 bases and J by 0 bases; unmatched bases: 8. The CDR3 runs to 18 residues.